This record covers a single T cell receptor beta chain. Its matching antigen is unknown. Treatment denoted: about 20 received Ad26.COV2.S at low or high dose, single or two shots; 5 received placebo; per-sample allocation not given. The samples were gathered on day 63 after the first injection of vaccine or placebo. In Boston, an adult donor aged 18-55 years took part. The protocol was immunoSEQ multiplex PCR, while the TCRdb copy is restricted to in-frame clones and leaves out a portion. The table records 440,000 or so clones, approximately 92% of them present only once. Germline V gives CDR1 MDHEN, CDR2 SYDVKM. V lost 8 bases and J lost 2; bases outside the gene matches: 5. This CDR3 is built from 14 residues. This record belongs to a study of Ad26.COV2.S vaccination and SARS-CoV-2 variants. About the study: Ad26.COV2.S, an intramuscular injection, was given once or twice 56 days apart.

The study's findings and limits: Non-spike TCR breadth was similar in vaccine and placebo recipients.

The clonotype was recovered from a person between 18 and 65 years old who received the Ad26.COV2.S COVID-19 vaccine or a placebo. Here the sequenced sample was peripheral blood, taken in a trial of Ad26.COV2.S vaccine versus placebo. The rearrangement uses TRBV28 and TRBJ2-5, with 10 bases lining up with TRBD2. The CDR3 DNA follows: TGTGCCAGCGCCGGGACTAGCGCACAAGAGACCCAGTACTTC. It codes for CASAGTSAQETQYF.